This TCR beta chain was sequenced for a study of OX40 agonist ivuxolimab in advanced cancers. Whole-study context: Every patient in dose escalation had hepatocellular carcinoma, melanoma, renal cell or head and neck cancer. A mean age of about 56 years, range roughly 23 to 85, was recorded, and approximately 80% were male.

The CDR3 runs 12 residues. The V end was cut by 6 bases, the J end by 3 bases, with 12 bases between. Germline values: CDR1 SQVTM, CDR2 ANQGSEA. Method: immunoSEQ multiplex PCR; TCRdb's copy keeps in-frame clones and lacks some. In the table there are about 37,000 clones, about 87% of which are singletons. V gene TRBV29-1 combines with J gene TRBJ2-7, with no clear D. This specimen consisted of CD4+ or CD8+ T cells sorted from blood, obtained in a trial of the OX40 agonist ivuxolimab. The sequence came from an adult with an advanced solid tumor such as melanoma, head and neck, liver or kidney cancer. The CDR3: CSVGDAIYEQYF. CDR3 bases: TGCAGCGTGGGTGACGCCATCTACGAGCAGTACTTC.